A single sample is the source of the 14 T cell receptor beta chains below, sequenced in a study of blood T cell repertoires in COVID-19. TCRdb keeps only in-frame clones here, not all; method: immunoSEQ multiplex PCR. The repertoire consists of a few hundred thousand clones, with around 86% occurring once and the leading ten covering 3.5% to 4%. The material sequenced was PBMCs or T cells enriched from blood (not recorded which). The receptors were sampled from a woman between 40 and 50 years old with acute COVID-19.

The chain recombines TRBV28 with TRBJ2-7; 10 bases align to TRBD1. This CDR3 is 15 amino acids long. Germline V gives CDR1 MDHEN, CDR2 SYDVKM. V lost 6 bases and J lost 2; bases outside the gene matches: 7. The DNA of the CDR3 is TGTGCCAGCAGATCCTCCGGGACAGGGGCCTACGAGCAGTACTTC. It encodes CASRSSGTGAYEQYF.

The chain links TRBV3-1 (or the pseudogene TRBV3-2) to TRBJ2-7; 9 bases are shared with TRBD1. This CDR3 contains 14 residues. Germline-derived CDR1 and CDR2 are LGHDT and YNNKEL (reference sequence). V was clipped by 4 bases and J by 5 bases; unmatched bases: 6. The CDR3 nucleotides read TGTGCCAGCAGCCCGGGACAGGGTCGGAACGAGCAGTACTTC. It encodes CASSPGQGRNEQYF.

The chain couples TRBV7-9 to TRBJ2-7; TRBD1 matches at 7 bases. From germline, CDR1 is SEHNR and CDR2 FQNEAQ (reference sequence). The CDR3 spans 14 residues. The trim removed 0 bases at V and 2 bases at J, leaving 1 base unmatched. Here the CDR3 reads CASSLAGTAYEQYF. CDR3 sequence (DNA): TGTGCCAGCAGCTTAGCGGGGACAGCCTACGAGCAGTACTTC.

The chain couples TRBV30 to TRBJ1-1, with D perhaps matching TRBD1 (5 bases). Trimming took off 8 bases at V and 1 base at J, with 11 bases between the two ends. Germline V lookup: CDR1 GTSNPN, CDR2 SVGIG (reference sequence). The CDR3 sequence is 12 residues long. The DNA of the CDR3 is TGTGCCGCCCGACAGCCGAACACTGAAGCTTTCTTT. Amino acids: CAARQPNTEAFF.

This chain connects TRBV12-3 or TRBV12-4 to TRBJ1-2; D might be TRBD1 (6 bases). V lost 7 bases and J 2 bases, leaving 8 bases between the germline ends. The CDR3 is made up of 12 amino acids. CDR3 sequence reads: CASTTGNYGYTF. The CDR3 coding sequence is TGTGCCAGCACTACAGGGAACTATGGCTACACCTTC.

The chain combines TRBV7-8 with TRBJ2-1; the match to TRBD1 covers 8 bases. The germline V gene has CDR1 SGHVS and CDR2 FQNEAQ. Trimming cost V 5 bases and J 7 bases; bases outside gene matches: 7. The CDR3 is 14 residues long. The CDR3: CASSGGTGLNEQFF. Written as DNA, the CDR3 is TGTGCCAGCAGCGGCGGGACAGGATTAAATGAGCAGTTCTTC.

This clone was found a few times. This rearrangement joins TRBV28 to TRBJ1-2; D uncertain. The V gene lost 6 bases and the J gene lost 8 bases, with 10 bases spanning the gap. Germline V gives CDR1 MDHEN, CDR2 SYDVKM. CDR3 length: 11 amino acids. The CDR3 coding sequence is TGTGCCAGCAGCCCGCGGCGGGGCTACACCTTC. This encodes CASSPRRGYTF.

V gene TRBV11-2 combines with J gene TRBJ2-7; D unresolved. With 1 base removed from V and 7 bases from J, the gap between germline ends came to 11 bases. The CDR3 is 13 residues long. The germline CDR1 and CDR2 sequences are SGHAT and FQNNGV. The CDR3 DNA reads TGTGCCAGCAGCTTAGCTGCGACGGGTGAGCAGTACTTC. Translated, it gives CASSLAATGEQYF.

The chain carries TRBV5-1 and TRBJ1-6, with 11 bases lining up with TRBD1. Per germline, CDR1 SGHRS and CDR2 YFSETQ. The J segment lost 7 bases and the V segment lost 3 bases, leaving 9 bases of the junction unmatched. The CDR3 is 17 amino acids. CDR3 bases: TGCGCCAGCAGCTCCTCCGGGACAGGGGGTGGCAATTCACCCCTCCACTTT. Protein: CASSSSGTGGGNSPLHF. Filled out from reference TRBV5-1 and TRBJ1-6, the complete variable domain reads KAGVTQTPRYLIKTRGQQVTLSCSPISGHRSVSWYQQTPGQGLQFLFEYFSETQRNKGNFPGRFSGRQFSNSRSEMNVSTLELGDSALYLCASSSSGTGGGNSPLHFGNGTRLTVT.

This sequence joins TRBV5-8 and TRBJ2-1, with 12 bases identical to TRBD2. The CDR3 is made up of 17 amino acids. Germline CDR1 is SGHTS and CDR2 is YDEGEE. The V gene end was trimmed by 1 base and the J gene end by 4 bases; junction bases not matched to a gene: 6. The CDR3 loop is CASSLPSGRAEYNEQFF. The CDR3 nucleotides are TGTGCCAGCAGCTTGCCTAGCGGGAGGGCCGAGTACAATGAGCAGTTCTTC.

CDR3 region: CASSLVSQTQYF. For the CDR3, the DNA is TGTGCCAGCAGCTTAGTCTCCCAGACCCAGTACTTC. The chain uses TRBV7-2 and TRBJ2-5; D remains ambiguous. From germline, CDR1 is SGHTA and CDR2 FQGNSA. This CDR3 has 12 residues. Trimming removed 1 base at V and 6 bases at J, with 6 bases between.

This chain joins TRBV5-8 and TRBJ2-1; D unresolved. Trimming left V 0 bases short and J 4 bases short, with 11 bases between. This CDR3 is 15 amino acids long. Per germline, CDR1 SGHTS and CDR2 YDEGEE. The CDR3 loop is CASSLGQVPYNEQFF. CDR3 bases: TGTGCCAGCAGCTTGGGGCAGGTGCCGTACAATGAGCAGTTCTTC.

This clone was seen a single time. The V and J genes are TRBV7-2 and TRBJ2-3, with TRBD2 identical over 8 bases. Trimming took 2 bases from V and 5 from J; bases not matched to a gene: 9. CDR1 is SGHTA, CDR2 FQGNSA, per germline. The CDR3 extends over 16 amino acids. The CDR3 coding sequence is TGTGCCAGCAGCTTAACCTGGGCGGGAGGCATAGATACGCAGTATTTT. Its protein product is CASSLTWAGGIDTQYF.

The CDR3 loop is CAESLTLAGHTGELFF. In DNA, the CDR3 is TGTGCCGAGTCACTCACTCTAGCGGGACACACCGGGGAGCTGTTTTTT. V is TRBV19 and J is TRBJ2-2; 9 nucleotides align to TRBD2. Germline CDR1 is LNHDA and CDR2 is SQIVND (reference sequence). The CDR3 totals 16 residues. V lost 11 bases to trimming and J lost 3 bases; unmatched junction nucleotides: 13.